This T cell receptor (beta chain) derives from a study of high-grade serous ovarian cancer treatment subgroups. Study-level results: Clonal relatedness tracked neoantigen level, and by trend copy number and mutation load. Different patients shared almost no repertoire; same-patient tumors shared 0.11 to 0.79. Repertoire analysis covered CDR3 alone, not CDR1 or CDR2.

This clone has more than one count but fewer than ten. Its specificity is unknown. The CDR3 covers 13 residues. Germline CDR1 reads LNHDA; CDR2 reads SQIVND (reference sequence). Trimming stripped 3 bases from V and 0 bases from J, with 5 bases between. The tumor samples were collected prior to definitive surgery or chemotherapy. Clones were read by immunoSEQ multiplex PCR, and TCRdb kept only the in-frame ones, dropping some. This table holds about 18,000 clones, roughly 75% found once. The specimen sequenced was tumor tissue. This TCR was sampled from a human donor with high-grade serous ovarian cancer. The chain carries TRBV19 and TRBJ1-1, with unresolved D. The CDR3: CASSIAVNTEAFF. CDR3 nucleotide sequence: TGTGCCAGTAGTATCGCAGTGAACACTGAAGCTTTCTTT.